The 22 T cell receptor beta chains listed next were all sequenced from one sample in a study of CD8+CD57+ T cells in acquired aplastic anemia. For sequencing, patients were chosen who had shown expansion of CD8+CD57+ cells by flow cytometry. Genomic DNA constituted the template upon which TCR beta VDJ and CDR3 profiling was performed. TCRdb redid the calling of the reads with MiXCR, one entry per CDR3 protein. The sample yields 450,000 to 600,000 distinct CDR3 sequences, roughly a third seen once. Sequenced material: sorted CD4+, CD8+, or CD8+CD57+ T cells (not recorded which) from PBMCs. The receptors here all came from a human donor with aplastic anemia.

This clonotype appeared many times. V is TRBV2 and J is TRBJ1-6, with D unclear. The germline V gene encodes CDR1 SNHLY and CDR2 FYNNEI. The CDR3 runs 15 residues. Trimming removed 1 base at V and 7 bases at J, with 11 bases between. CDR3 region: CASSEVGTPNSPLHF. CDR3 sequence (DNA): TGTGCCAGCAGTGAAGTAGGAACACCGAATTCACCCCTCCACTTT.

The rearrangement links TRBV15 to TRBJ1-2; TRBD1 agrees at 10 bases. V was clipped by 1 base and J by 7 bases; unmatched bases: 0. In germline, CDR1 is LNHNV, CDR2 YYDKDF (reference sequence). The CDR3 runs to 13 residues. The DNA of the CDR3 is TGTGCCACCAGCAGAGGGACAGGGGGTGGCTACACCTTC. Its translation: CATSRGTGGGYTF.

This clonotype was counted many times. This chain connects TRBV2 to TRBJ2-1; D not certain. Looked up from germline, CDR1 is SNHLY and CDR2 is FYNNEI. With 5 bases removed from V and 7 bases from J, the gap between germline ends came to 3 bases. The CDR3 loop spans 10 amino acids. The CDR3 spells CASSTNEQFF. CDR3 in DNA: TGTGCCAGCAGTACGAATGAGCAGTTCTTC.

This clonotype was counted ten times or more. The chain carries TRBV29-1 and TRBJ1-2; a possible D gene is TRBD1 (5 bases). Trimming stripped 5 bases from V and 6 bases from J, with 25 bases between. The germline V gene encodes CDR1 SQVTM and CDR2 ANQGSEA. The CDR3 covers 16 residues. CDR3 DNA sequence: TGCAGCGTTACGACGTCGTTGGAAGTTAGGGGAAATGGCTACACCTTC. It translates to CSVTTSLEVRGNGYTF. The complete variable domain, with remaining parts taken from reference TRBV29-1 and TRBJ1-2, reads SAVISQKPSRDICQRGTSLTIQCQVDSQVTMMFWYRQQPGQSLTLIATANQGSEATYESGFVIDKFPISRPNLTFSTLTVSNMSPEDSSIYLCSVTTSLEVRGNGYTFGSGTRLTVV.

In its sample, this clonotype was seen a few times. The rearrangement joins TRBV7-9 to TRBJ2-3; a weak D match, TRBD2 (6 bases). Trimming shortened V by 3 bases and J by 4 bases, and 11 bases separated the two germline ends. Germline V gives CDR1 SEHNR, CDR2 FQNEAQ (reference sequence). The CDR3 consists of 14 residues. The DNA of the CDR3 is TGTGCCAGCAGCTTCGCGGGGCGTGCAGATACGCAGTATTTT. This codes for CASSFAGRADTQYF.

The chain is built from TRBV11-3 and TRBJ1-1, with unresolved D. Germline V gene lookup returns CDR1 SGHNT and CDR2 YENEEA. Between the trimmed V and J ends, which lost 1 base and 7 bases, there was a span of 7 bases. This CDR3 region has 12 residues. The CDR3, as DNA: TGTGCCAGCAGCTTAGTCGGATTTGAAGCTTTCTTT. Translated: CASSLVGFEAFF.

The rearrangement links TRBV19 to TRBJ2-2, with D possibly called TRBD1 or TRBD2 (5 bases each). Germline values: CDR1 LNHDA, CDR2 SQIVND (reference sequence). The V gene lost 6 bases and the J gene lost 1 base, with 12 bases spanning the gap. CDR3 length equals 15 residues. The CDR3 region is CASRQGPRNTGELFF. The CDR3 nucleotides read TGTGCCAGTAGGCAGGGACCGAGGAACACCGGGGAGCTGTTTTTT.

The J gene is TRBJ2-7, the V gene TRBV30; D call uncertain. The V end lost 0 bases, the J end lost 4 bases, and 7 bases lay between the germline ends. The CDR3 has 12 amino acids. Germline loops: CDR1 GTSNPN, CDR2 SVGIG (reference sequence). DNA for the CDR3: TGTGCCTGGAGTGTAGGTGTATACGAGCAGTACTTC. Translating it yields CAWSVGVYEQYF.

As regards this clonotype: A much larger clone is a single base away; this may be a read error. No conserved phenylalanine or tryptophan ends this CDR3, so it is likely a read error. The CDR3 DNA reads TGTGCCAGCAGCCTTACAGGGACCGAGACCCAGTACCTC. This encodes CASSLTGTETQYL. The chain joins TRBV7-9 to TRBJ2-5; a possible D gene is TRBD1 (6 bases). The V end was cut by 5 bases, the J end by 5 bases, with 12 bases between. The CDR3 contains 13 residues. Per germline, CDR1 SEHNR and CDR2 FQNEAQ (reference sequence).

This clonotype has only a few counts. The rearrangement uses TRBV7-2 and TRBJ1-1; D perhaps matches TRBD1 (5 bases). Trimming pared 3 bases from V and 1 base from J, leaving 9 bases between. The CDR3 runs to 14 residues. Germline lookup yields CDR1 SGHTA and CDR2 FQGNSA. The CDR3 DNA is TGTGCCAGCAGCTTGTGGGGCGAGAACACTGAAGCTTTCTTT. Translation: CASSLWGENTEAFF.

In this sample, this clonotype turned up a few times. The DNA for the CDR3 is TGTGCCAGCAGCGTGGATAGGGGAGGATTCGAGGAGACCCAGTACTTC. Its protein is CASSVDRGGFEETQYF. This chain joins TRBV9 and TRBJ2-5; D perhaps matches TRBD2 (6 bases). The CDR3 length is 16 residues. V was shortened by 2 bases and J by 5 bases, with 19 bases between the two germline ends. CDR1 SGDLS and CDR2 YYNGEE come from the germline V gene. The whole variable domain, filled in from reference TRBV9 and TRBJ2-5, reads DSGVTQTPKHLITATGQRVTLRCSPRSGDLSVYWYQQSLDQGLQFLIQYYNGEERAKGNILERFSAQQFPDLHSELNLSSLELGDSALYFCASSVDRGGFEETQYFGPGTRLLVL.

This clonotype came up once. The rearrangement uses TRBV7-2 and TRBJ2-7, with D tentatively TRBD2 (6 bases). CDR1 is SGHTA, CDR2 FQGNSA, per germline. The CDR3 is 13 residues long. Trimming shortened V by 5 bases and J by 2 bases, and 10 bases separated the two germline ends. Here the CDR3 reads CASSGGIPYEQYF. The CDR3 nucleotides read TGTGCCAGCAGCGGGGGGATTCCCTACGAGCAGTACTTC.

Note on this clonotype: The junction shows a germline mismatch at one end, possibly a read error. The chain is built from TRBV19 and TRBJ1-2; TRBD1 matches 8 bases. This CDR3 is 16 amino acids long. Germline lookup yields CDR1 LNHDA and CDR2 SQIVND (reference sequence). CDR3 residues: CASTEGQVGRDYGYTF. CDR3 nucleotides: TGTGCCAGTACCGAGGGACAGGTCGGTCGTGACTACGGCTACACCTTC.

The chain combines TRBV20-1 with TRBJ2-7; 12 bases map to TRBD2. The V segment lost 3 bases and the J segment 4 bases; nucleotides outside the gene matches: 7. The CDR3 length is 15 residues. Germline V lookup: CDR1 DFQATT, CDR2 SNEGSKA (reference sequence). DNA of the CDR3: TGCAGTGCTAGTCGCGGACTAGCGGGACTTTACGAGCAGTACTTC. Amino acids: CSASRGLAGLYEQYF.

This clonotype was seen a few times. The chain couples TRBV12-3 or TRBV12-4 to TRBJ2-7, with 9 nucleotides matching TRBD1. The J segment lost 0 bases and the V segment lost 3 bases, leaving 9 bases of the junction unmatched. CDR3 size: 17 residues. The CDR3 sequence: CASSFSDRGRSSYEQYF. DNA for the CDR3: TGTGCCAGCAGTTTTTCGGACAGGGGACGAAGCTCCTACGAGCAGTACTTC.

The rearrangement joins TRBV25-1 to TRBJ1-1; D may be TRBD1 (6 bases). Germline V gives CDR1 MGHDK, CDR2 SYGVNS. The V gene lost 2 bases and the J gene lost 8 bases, with 9 bases spanning the gap. The CDR3 sequence is 12 residues long. The CDR3 region is CASSEDRREAFF. CDR3 bases: TGTGCCAGCAGTGAAGACAGGAGGGAAGCTTTCTTT.

The chain couples TRBV24-1 to TRBJ2-3, with 13 bases identical to TRBD2. Germline V gene lookup returns CDR1 KGHDR and CDR2 SFDVKD. The CDR3 has 16 amino acids. V lost 3 bases to trimming and J lost 5 bases; unmatched junction nucleotides: 4. The CDR3 nucleotides are TGTGCCACCAGTGATCCCCGACTAGCGGGGGGAGATACGCAGTATTTT. It translates to CATSDPRLAGGDTQYF.

V and J are TRBV5-1 and TRBJ2-5, with 9 bases matching TRBD2. This CDR3 has 16 amino acids. The V gene's germline CDR1 is SGHRS and CDR2 YFSETQ. V lost 4 bases to trimming and J lost 2 bases; unmatched junction nucleotides: 9. The CDR3 nucleotides read TGCGCCAGCAGCCCGGGGGCGGGAGGGATTCAAGAGACCCAGTACTTC. Its translation: CASSPGAGGIQETQYF.

The chain links TRBV10-3 to TRBJ2-7, with D possibly being TRBD1 or TRBD2 (5 bases each). CDR3 length: 16 residues. CDR1 and CDR2 from the germline V gene are ENHRY and SYGVKD. Between the trimmed V and J ends, which lost 4 bases and 7 bases, there was a span of 23 bases. The CDR3 DNA follows: TGTGCCATCAGTGGGGGGACCCCCGATGAGTCCGGGGAGCAGTACTTC. Residues: CAISGGTPDESGEQYF.

This clonotype was detected a few times. This sequence joins TRBV14 and TRBJ1-1; TRBD1 agrees at 7 bases. CDR1 is SGHDN, CDR2 FVKESK, per germline. Trimming at V came to 3 bases and at J to 4 bases, leaving 8 bases not matched to a gene. The CDR3 sequence is 15 residues long. The CDR3 sequence: CASSHIGGAGTEAFF. The CDR3 coding sequence is TGTGCCAGCAGCCATATAGGGGGCGCCGGCACTGAAGCTTTCTTT.

The rearrangement joins TRBV27 to TRBJ2-1, with D possibly being TRBD2 (6 bases). Germline V gives CDR1 MNHEY, CDR2 SMNVEV (reference sequence). Trimming cost V 2 bases and J 7 bases, with 21 bases left between them. The CDR3 loop spans 17 amino acids. In nucleotides, the CDR3 is TGTGCCAGCAGTTTAGATAGGACTCCCGGGGGTGATAATGAGCAGTTCTTC. It specifies CASSLDRTPGGDNEQFF.

As to this clonotype: This may be a read error, as it is one base from a much larger clone. The chain couples TRBV10-3 to TRBJ1-1, with D uncertain. The V gene's germline CDR1 is ENHRY and CDR2 SYGVKD. The CDR3 sequence is 14 residues long. Trimming took 8 bases from V and 0 from J, leaving 13 bases between them. CDR3 sequence (DNA): TGTGCCATCTCGGCAGCTAGAGTGAACACTGAAGCTTTCTTT. This gives the protein CAISAARVNTEAFF.